A selection of T cell receptor beta chains follows, all from one sample in a study of T-cell memory formation after mild COVID-19. MiXCR, applied by TCRdb to the 5' RACE reads, yields one record per CDR3 protein. The sample holds around 27,000 distinct CDR3 sequences, approximately 7% seen once. Sequenced: PBMCs or a T cell subset sorted from them (not recorded which). The receptors shown here come from an adult woman who had mild COVID-19 (a few samples of this study predate the infection). Cell type and time point are not known. The CDR3 runs from the conserved cysteine through the conserved F or W. Each record gives: V gene, D gene, J gene, clone size, CDR3 DNA, CDR3 protein. The D gene is left open where the match is weak. Part of the rows lack a size; the others show once, few, many or a class for expanded clones.

V gene: TRBV6-1
D gene: .
J gene: TRBJ1-2
clone size: many
CDR3 DNA: TGTGCCAGCAGTGAAGACAGGGTAACTTATGGCTACACCTTC
CDR3 protein: CASSEDRVTYGYTF

V gene: TRBV7-2
D gene: TRBD2
J gene: TRBJ2-1
clone size: .
CDR3 DNA: TGTGCCAGCAGCCTGGCGGGTAGGTGGCTAGCGGGTGAGGATGAGCAGTTCTTC
CDR3 protein: CASSLAGRWLAGEDEQFF

V gene: TRBV10-3
D gene: .
J gene: TRBJ2-5
clone size: many
CDR3 DNA: TGTGCCATCAGTGGTCGGCAGGGGAGCTTCCAAGAGACCCAGTACTTC
CDR3 protein: CAISGRQGSFQETQYF

V gene: TRBV5-8
D gene: .
J gene: TRBJ2-3
clone size: many
CDR3 DNA: TGTGCCAGCGTACACAGGGTAAGGGGTAGCACAGATACGCAGTATTTT
CDR3 protein: CASVHRVRGSTDTQYF

V gene: TRBV3-1
D gene: .
J gene: TRBJ2-5
clone size: many
CDR3 DNA: TGTGCCAGCAGCCCCTCCGGGAGCCTGACCCGGGTGGAGACCCAGTACTTC
CDR3 protein: CASSPSGSLTRVETQYF

V gene: TRBV29-1
D gene: TRBD1
J gene: TRBJ2-7
clone size: many
CDR3 DNA: TGCAGCGGTGACAGGGAGAATGGCGAGCAGTACTTC
CDR3 protein: CSGDRENGEQYF

V gene: TRBV2
D gene: TRBD1
J gene: TRBJ2-1
clone size: many
CDR3 DNA: TGTGCCAGCAGTGAAGTTCCAGGGGGCTACAATGAGCAGTTCTTC
CDR3 protein: CASSEVPGGYNEQFF

V gene: TRBV5-1
D gene: .
J gene: TRBJ1-4
clone size: many
CDR3 DNA: TGCGCCAGCAGCTTGGCCGGGACCGCCAATAATGAAAAACTGTTTTTT
CDR3 protein: CASSLAGTANNEKLFF

V gene: TRBV19
D gene: .
J gene: TRBJ1-1
clone size: medium-sized
CDR3 DNA: TGTGCCAGTAGTATCGGAGGGGGCACTGAAGCTTTCTTT
CDR3 protein: CASSIGGGTEAFF

V gene: TRBV12-3/TRBV12-4
D gene: .
J gene: TRBJ2-4
clone size: many
CDR3 DNA: TGTGCCAGCTCCCTCGACGGGACTCCCGGGGACATTCAGTACTTC
CDR3 protein: CASSLDGTPGDIQYF

V gene: TRBV24-1
D gene: TRBD1
J gene: TRBJ2-1
clone size: many
CDR3 DNA: TGTGCCACCAGTGATTATCGACAGGGATTGAGCTCCTACAATGAGCAGTTCTTC
CDR3 protein: CATSDYRQGLSSYNEQFF

V gene: TRBV3-1
D gene: TRBD1
J gene: TRBJ2-7
clone size: many
CDR3 DNA: TGTGCCAGCAGCCAAGCCGGGACAGGGGCGAGAGGGCAGTACTTC
CDR3 protein: CASSQAGTGARGQYF

V gene: TRBV19
D gene: TRBD2
J gene: TRBJ2-1
clone size: many
CDR3 DNA: TGTGCCAGTTGCGCTAGCGGGGGGGCCGTCTGCAATGAGCAGTTCTTC
CDR3 protein: CASCASGGAVCNEQFF

V gene: TRBV7-2
D gene: TRBD2
J gene: TRBJ2-7
clone size: many
CDR3 DNA: TGTGCCAGCAGCACCCCGGGACTAGAGGGGAGCGAGCAGTACTTC
CDR3 protein: CASSTPGLEGSEQYF

V gene: TRBV5-1
D gene: TRBD1
J gene: TRBJ2-3
clone size: many
CDR3 DNA: TGCGCCAGCAGCTTGGGACAGGGGAGAAGCACAGATACGCAGTATTTT
CDR3 protein: CASSLGQGRSTDTQYF

V gene: TRBV6-2/TRBV6-3
D gene: .
J gene: TRBJ2-1
clone size: many
CDR3 DNA: TGTGCCAGCAGTTACTCGCTTAGCGTCCGAGGGAAAGAGCAGTTCTTC
CDR3 protein: CASSYSLSVRGKEQFF

V gene: TRBV12-3/TRBV12-4
D gene: TRBD2
J gene: TRBJ2-1
clone size: .
CDR3 DNA: TGTGCCAGCAGTCGGTCCGGGACTAGCGGATCCAATGAGCAGTTCTTC
CDR3 protein: CASSRSGTSGSNEQFF

V gene: TRBV6-1
D gene: TRBD2
J gene: TRBJ2-3
clone size: many
CDR3 DNA: TGTGCCAGCGGCGCTAGCGGGGGGCCGGATACGCAGTATTTT
CDR3 protein: CASGASGGPDTQYF

V gene: TRBV3-1
D gene: TRBD1
J gene: TRBJ1-5
clone size: many
CDR3 DNA: TGTGCCAGCAGCCAAACGGGAGGACAGGCGAGGCAGCCCCAGCATTTT
CDR3 protein: CASSQTGGQARQPQHF

V gene: TRBV27
D gene: TRBD2
J gene: TRBJ2-7
clone size: medium-sized
CDR3 DNA: TGTGCCAGCAGTATTAGCGGGAGTCAGAACGAGCAGTACTTC
CDR3 protein: CASSISGSQNEQYF

V gene: TRBV2
D gene: .
J gene: TRBJ2-3
clone size: medium-sized
CDR3 DNA: TGTGCCAGCAGTCCAGGGACGGGAAGCACAGATACGCAGTATTTT
CDR3 protein: CASSPGTGSTDTQYF

V gene: TRBV27
D gene: .
J gene: TRBJ1-4
clone size: many
CDR3 DNA: TGTGCCAGTCAATCCAGGCCCCCAGCAACTAATGAAAAACTGTTTTTT
CDR3 protein: CASQSRPPATNEKLFF

V gene: TRBV18
D gene: TRBD2
J gene: TRBJ2-3
clone size: many
CDR3 DNA: TGTGCCAGCTCACCAAGGACTAGGAGCACAGATACGCAGTATTTT
CDR3 protein: CASSPRTRSTDTQYF

V gene: TRBV25-1
D gene: .
J gene: TRBJ2-1
clone size: many
CDR3 DNA: TGTGCCAGCAGTGAGAGGGGGGGCAATGAGCAGTTCTTC
CDR3 protein: CASSERGGNEQFF

V gene: TRBV7-2
D gene: TRBD1
J gene: TRBJ1-6
clone size: many
CDR3 DNA: TGTGCCAGCAGCTCGTCCAGGGGGCGGAATTCACCCCTCCACTTT
CDR3 protein: CASSSSRGRNSPLHF

V gene: TRBV6-2/TRBV6-3
D gene: .
J gene: TRBJ1-5
clone size: many
CDR3 DNA: TGTGCCAGCAGTTACTGGAGAAATGACAATCAGCCCCAGCATTTT
CDR3 protein: CASSYWRNDNQPQHF

V gene: TRBV5-4
D gene: .
J gene: TRBJ2-3
clone size: many
CDR3 DNA: TGTGCCAGCAGCCACAAGGATGGGGGAGCCACAGATACGCAGTATTTT
CDR3 protein: CASSHKDGGATDTQYF

V gene: TRBV7-6
D gene: .
J gene: TRBJ2-1
clone size: medium-sized
CDR3 DNA: TGTGCCAGCAGCTTAAGCGTGGACTCCTACAATGAGCAGTTCTTC
CDR3 protein: CASSLSVDSYNEQFF

V gene: TRBV5-1
D gene: .
J gene: TRBJ2-1
clone size: many
CDR3 DNA: TGCGCCAGCAGGGGACTCGCGAGCTCCTACAATGAGCAGTTCTTC
CDR3 protein: CASRGLASSYNEQFF

V gene: TRBV7-7
D gene: .
J gene: TRBJ2-1
clone size: many
CDR3 DNA: TGTGCTAGCAGCTTAGGGCGGACGGGATACAATGAGCAGTTCTTC
CDR3 protein: CASSLGRTGYNEQFF

V gene: TRBV3-1
D gene: .
J gene: TRBJ1-2
clone size: many
CDR3 DNA: TGTGCCAGCAGCCAACTACCGGGGCCAGGGAACCCGTCCTATGGCTACACCTTC
CDR3 protein: CASSQLPGPGNPSYGYTF

V gene: TRBV19
D gene: .
J gene: TRBJ1-4
clone size: few
CDR3 DNA: TGTGCCAGTAGTGGGACGGCCGCAACTAATGAAAAACTGTTTTTT
CDR3 protein: CASSGTAATNEKLFF

V gene: TRBV18
D gene: TRBD2
J gene: TRBJ2-1
clone size: many
CDR3 DNA: TGTGCCAGCTCACCAGTTTCTCGACTAGCGGGAGGGGGCAATGAGCAGTTCTTC
CDR3 protein: CASSPVSRLAGGGNEQFF

V gene: TRBV7-9
D gene: .
J gene: TRBJ2-7
clone size: many
CDR3 DNA: TGTGCCAGCAGCTTCGGTCCCAGGACTCCCTCCTACGAGCAGTACTTC
CDR3 protein: CASSFGPRTPSYEQYF

V gene: TRBV2
D gene: TRBD1
J gene: TRBJ1-6
clone size: many
CDR3 DNA: TGTGCCAGCAGTACGACAGGGGGGAAATCACCCCTCCACTTT
CDR3 protein: CASSTTGGKSPLHF

V gene: TRBV27
D gene: .
J gene: TRBJ1-5
clone size: many
CDR3 DNA: TGTGCCAGCAGTTCCAGCAGTACTCAGCCCCAGCATTTT
CDR3 protein: CASSSSSTQPQHF